What follows are 18 T cell receptor beta chains derived from one specimen sequenced in a study of prognosis after radiotherapy for stage I lung cancer. Two-round multiplex PCR, the amplification method, yielded TCR beta CDR3 from genomic DNA. Round-one PCR had primers specific to each TRBV and TRBJ gene. TCRdb passed the multiplex PCR reads through MiXCR, listing each CDR3 protein once. The table shows 30,000 to 35,000 distinct CDR3 sequences, with roughly 52% occurring only once. The input for sequencing was PBMCs, taken before or after stereotactic body radiation therapy (not recorded which). All receptors derive from a donor at least 50 years old with non-small cell lung cancer.

This clonotype ranks as medium-sized. The chain combines TRBV12-3 or TRBV12-4 with TRBJ1-3; no clear D gene. CDR3 length: 13 residues. With 4 bases removed from V and 0 bases from J, the gap between germline ends came to 4 bases. The CDR3 sequence is CASSSVSGNTIYF. DNA for the CDR3: TGTGCCAGCAGTTCAGTCTCTGGAAACACCATATATTTT.

Comments on this clonotype: It is likely a read error: a sequence one base away is far more abundant. The chain joins TRBV6-2 or TRBV6-3 to TRBJ2-1, with TRBD2 matching 7 bases. From germline, CDR1 is MNHEY and CDR2 SVGEGT. Germline trimming cut 2 bases from V and 3 bases from J; bases unmatched to any gene: 4. The CDR3 has 15 amino acids. The CDR3 DNA reads as TGTGCCAGCAGTTACCAGGGCGGGAGCTACAATGAGCAGTTCTTC. It translates to CASSYQGGSYNEQFF.

Remarks on this clonotype: Germline and junction disagree at one end, which may indicate a read error. The rearrangement links TRBV15 to TRBJ2-6; D is unclear. CDR1 LNHNV and CDR2 YYDKDF come from the germline V gene (reference sequence). This CDR3 is 15 amino acids long. CDR3 nucleotides: TGTGCCACTAGCAGAAGGAGCTTTGGGGCCAACGTCCTGACTTTC. This translates into CATSRRSFGANVLTF.

The chain couples TRBV20-1 to TRBJ1-6, with D possibly TRBD1 on 6 matching bases. Germline V gives CDR1 DFQATT, CDR2 SNEGSKA (reference sequence). CDR3 length: 16 amino acids. V was clipped by 0 bases and J by 6 bases, with 15 bases between them. CDR3 sequence reads: CSARDLHGGRNSPLHF. In DNA form, the CDR3 reads TGCAGTGCTAGAGACCTACATGGGGGCCGTAATTCACCCCTCCACTTT.

This clonotype was observed many times. V and J are TRBV4-1 and TRBJ2-1; 15 bases match TRBD2. CDR1 and CDR2 (germline): MGHRA, YSYEKL. After removal of 1 base from V and 1 base from J, the junction contained 8 bases not matched to a gene. CDR3 length: 20 amino acids. CDR3 bases: TGCGCCAGCAGCCAAGGCAAAGGACTAGCGGGAGGGAGTTCCTACAATGAGCAGTTCTTC. Amino acid sequence: CASSQGKGLAGGSSYNEQFF.

In the case of this clonotype: A far larger clone is only one base removed, so a read error is likely. The V and J genes are TRBV6-2 or TRBV6-3 and TRBJ1-5; D is unresolved. The CDR3 contains 16 residues. V was trimmed by 9 bases and J by 9 bases, leaving 27 bases between them. The germline V gene encodes CDR1 MNHEY and CDR2 SVGEGT. In DNA, the CDR3 is TGTGCCAGTAACGGGGAGGCACTCCCTTCTACGGGGCCCCAGCATTTT. It yields the protein CASNGEALPSTGPQHF.

Worth noting for this clonotype: Since a far larger clone is one base different, this is likely a read error. The genes are TRBV7-9 and TRBJ2-3; TRBD1 matches at 9 bases. The CDR3 length is 16 residues. V was pared by 5 bases and J by 7 bases, with 13 bases of the junction left unmatched. The germline V gene encodes CDR1 SEHNR and CDR2 FQNEAQ (reference sequence). The CDR3, as DNA: TGTGCCAGCAGCCCCTTATGGGACAGGGTGACATATACGCAGTATTTT. It codes for CASSPLWDRVTYTQYF.

This rearrangement joins TRBV11-2 to TRBJ2-3, with a possible D match to TRBD2 (5 bases). The CDR3 runs to 12 residues. Trimming left V 6 bases short and J 4 bases short, with 8 bases between. Germline CDR1 is SGHAT and CDR2 is FQNNGV. In nucleotides, the CDR3 is TGTGCCAGCAGAGACTACCCAGATACGCAGTATTTT. Its protein is CASRDYPDTQYF.

This clonotype appeared many times. The chain has TRBV20-1 and TRBJ1-1, with D perhaps TRBD1 (5 bases). V was cut by 5 bases and J by 3 bases, with 13 bases left in between. This CDR3 has 13 amino acids. Looked up from germline, CDR1 is DFQATT and CDR2 is SNEGSKA (reference sequence). The CDR3 reads CSALVGGHTEAFF. The CDR3 DNA sequence: TGCAGTGCTCTCGTCGGGGGACACACTGAAGCTTTCTTT.

Comments on this clonotype: A far larger clone is one nucleotide away, so this likely arose from a read error. The chain joins TRBV6-2 or TRBV6-3 to TRBJ2-7; TRBD2 agrees at 8 bases. The germline gives CDR1 MNHEY, CDR2 SVGEGT. The CDR3 extends over 17 amino acids. CDR3 in DNA: TGTTCCAGCAGTGACCATGGCGCGGGAGGCCACTCCTACGAGCAGTACTTC. Its protein is CSSSDHGAGGHSYEQYF.

The chain employs TRBV7-9 and TRBJ2-7; TRBD2 might be the D (6 bases). Germline-derived CDR1 and CDR2 are SEHNR and FQNEAQ (reference sequence). V lost 5 bases, J lost 2 bases, and 13 bases lay in between. The length of the CDR3 is 14 residues. The CDR3 region is CASSPPGGAYEQYF. CDR3 DNA sequence: TGTGCCAGCAGCCCCCCCGGAGGGGCCTACGAGCAGTACTTC.

The chain joins TRBV11-2 to TRBJ1-6, with D perhaps matching TRBD1 (5 bases). The CDR3 length is 13 residues. Germline CDR1 SGHAT, CDR2 FQNNGV. Trimming shortened V by 7 bases and J by 6 bases, and 10 bases separated the two germline ends. CDR3 region: CASTQALNSPLHF. The CDR3, as DNA: TGTGCCAGCACACAGGCCCTTAATTCACCCCTCCACTTT.

This clonotype came up many times. V usage is TRBV3-1 and J usage is TRBJ1-5, with 8 positions matching TRBD1. Germline CDR1 reads LGHDT; CDR2 reads YNNKEL (reference sequence). CDR3 length: 14 amino acids. Unmatched junction bases numbered 5, after V lost 4 bases and J lost 6 bases. CDR3 nucleotide sequence: TGTGCCAGCAGCCGGACAGGGCCAGGTCAGCCCCAGCATTTT. Its translation is CASSRTGPGQPQHF. Looking up the rest from reference TRBV3-1 and TRBJ1-5 gives the full variable domain: DTAVSQTPKYLVTQMGNDKSIKCEQNLGHDTMYWYKQDSKKFLKIMFSYNNKELIINETVPNRFSPKSPDKAHLNLHINSLELGDSAVYFCASSRTGPGQPQHFGDGTRLSIL.

This rearrangement joins TRBV6-1 to TRBJ1-2, with unresolved D. Germline V lookup: CDR1 MNHNS, CDR2 SASEGT. Trimming took 3 bases from V and 0 from J, leaving 5 bases between them. The CDR3 length is 13 residues. CDR3 bases: TGTGCCAGCAGTGACAGGTCTAACTATGGCTACACCTTC. It translates to CASSDRSNYGYTF.

Remarks on this clonotype: This may be a read error, as it is one base from a much larger clone. V is TRBV29-1 and J is TRBJ2-3, with no clear D. This CDR3 is 10 amino acids long. From germline, CDR1 is SQVTM and CDR2 ANQGSEA. The CDR3 coding sequence is TGCATCGTTGGGTTCGATACGCAGTATTTT. Its translation is CIVGFDTQYF.

Many counts were recorded for this clonotype. The chain combines TRBV28 with TRBJ2-3; 11 bases match TRBD2. Germline V gene sequence: CDR1 MDHEN, CDR2 SYDVKM. The CDR3 has 18 residues. J was trimmed by 0 bases and V by 3 bases; bases with no gene match: 8. CDR3 DNA sequence: TGTGCCAGCAGTTTTTTGGGACTAGCGGAACCAAGCACAGATACGCAGTATTTT. It yields the protein CASSFLGLAEPSTDTQYF.

This chain joins TRBV10-3 and TRBJ1-2; 7 bases line up with TRBD1. V was clipped by 0 bases and J by 11 bases; unmatched bases: 9. Germline CDR1 is ENHRY and CDR2 is SYGVKD. The CDR3 totals 14 residues. The DNA for the CDR3 is TGTGCCATCAGTGAGTCCCAGGGGGGGGCCGGTTACACCTTC. It yields the protein CAISESQGGAGYTF.

Judged by abundance, this clonotype is medium-sized. The chain has TRBV6-1 and TRBJ2-1, with a weak D call TRBD2 (5 bases). In germline, CDR1 is MNHNS, CDR2 SASEGT. The CDR3 covers 12 residues. Deletions cut 7 bases from V and 9 bases from J, with 13 bases between. The CDR3 loop is CASNKLGSEQFF. The CDR3 DNA reads as TGTGCCAGCAACAAGCTGGGGAGTGAGCAGTTCTTC.